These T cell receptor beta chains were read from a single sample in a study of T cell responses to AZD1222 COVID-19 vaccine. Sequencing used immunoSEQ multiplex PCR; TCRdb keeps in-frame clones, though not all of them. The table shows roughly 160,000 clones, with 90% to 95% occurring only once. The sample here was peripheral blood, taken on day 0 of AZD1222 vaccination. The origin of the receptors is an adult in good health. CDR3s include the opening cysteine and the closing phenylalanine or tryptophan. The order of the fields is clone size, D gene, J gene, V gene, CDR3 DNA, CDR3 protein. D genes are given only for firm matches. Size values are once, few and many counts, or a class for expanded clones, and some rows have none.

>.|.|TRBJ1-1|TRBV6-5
TGTGCCAGCACCGAAAGGACAGAGACTGAAGCTTTCTTT
CASTERTETEAFF
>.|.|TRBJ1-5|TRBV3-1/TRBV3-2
TGTGCCAGCAGCCCTCCAGGGGTAGGGGGGCCCCAGCATTTT
CASSPPGVGGPQHF
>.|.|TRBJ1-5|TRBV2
TGTGCCAGCAGTTCACAGGGCTTGAGCCAGCCCCAGCATTTT
CASSSQGLSQPQHF
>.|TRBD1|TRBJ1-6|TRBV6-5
TGTGCCAGCACTTCTCGGACAGGGAATTCACCCCTCCACTTT
CASTSRTGNSPLHF
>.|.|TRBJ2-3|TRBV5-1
TGCGCCAGCAGCTTGGGGGAACGTGGCGCAGATACGCAGTATTTT
CASSLGERGADTQYF
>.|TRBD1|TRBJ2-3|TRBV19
TGTGCCAGCAGGGGGACAGACTATCATACGCAGTATTTT
CASRGTDYHTQYF
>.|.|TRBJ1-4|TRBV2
TGTGCCAGCAGTGTGATAAATGAAAAACTGTTTTTT
CASSVINEKLFF
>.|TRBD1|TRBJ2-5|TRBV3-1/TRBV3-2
TGTGCCAGCAGCCAAGTCCCGACAGGGGTCGGCGGGTCCCAGTACTTC
CASSQVPTGVGGSQYF
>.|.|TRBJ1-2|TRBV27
TGTGCCAGCAGTCCCCGTTCTGGTCATGGCTACACCTTC
CASSPRSGHGYTF
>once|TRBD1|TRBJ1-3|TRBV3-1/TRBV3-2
TGTGCCAGCAGCCAAGGGGTGTGGACAGGTTCGTCGGGAAACACCATATATTTT
CASSQGVWTGSSGNTIYF
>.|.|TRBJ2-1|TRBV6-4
TGTGCCAGCAGTGAAACAGGTGTCTCCCTTTACAATGAGCAGTTCTTC
CASSETGVSLYNEQFF
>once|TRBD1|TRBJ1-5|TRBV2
TGTGCCAGCAGCTATCGACAGGGGGTAGGTCAGCCCCAGCATTTT
CASSYRQGVGQPQHF
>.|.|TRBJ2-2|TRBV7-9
TGTGCCAGCAGAACGGGCGCCGGCACCGGGGAGCTGTTTTTT
CASRTGAGTGELFF
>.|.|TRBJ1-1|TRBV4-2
TGTGCCAGCAGCCAAGATGGCATCGGGACTGAAGTGTGGTCTTTCTTT
CASSQDGIGTEVWSFF
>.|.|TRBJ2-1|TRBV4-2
TGTGCCAGCAGCCTCGCGGCCGTGGGGTCCTCCTACAATGAGCAGTTCTTC
CASSLAAVGSSYNEQFF
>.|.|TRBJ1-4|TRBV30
TGTGCCTGGAGTGTACAGATTAGGGGGGAAAAACTGTTTTTT
CAWSVQIRGEKLFF
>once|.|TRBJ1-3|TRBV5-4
TGTGCCAGCAGCTCGAGGGGTACAACTGGAAACACCATATATTTT
CASSSRGTTGNTIYF
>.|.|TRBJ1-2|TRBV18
TGTGCCAGCTCCTCCGGGACGCCCTATGGCTACACCTTC
CASSSGTPYGYTF
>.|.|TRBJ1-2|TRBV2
TGTGCCAGCAGGGGTGACACAGTCTATGGCTACACCTTC
CASRGDTVYGYTF
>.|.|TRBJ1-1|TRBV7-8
TGTGCCAGCAGCTTAGGTACAGCAATGAACACTGAAGCTTTCTTT
CASSLGTAMNTEAFF
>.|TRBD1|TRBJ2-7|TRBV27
TGTGCCAGCAGCTTATACCGGACAGGGAATGAGCAGTACTTC
CASSLYRTGNEQYF
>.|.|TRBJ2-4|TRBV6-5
TGTGCCAGCAATCCCTGGGGGGCTGAGGACATTCAGTACTTC
CASNPWGAEDIQYF
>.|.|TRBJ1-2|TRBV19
TGTGCCAGTCGTCGGGGATCAGCTGGCTACACCTTC
CASRRGSAGYTF
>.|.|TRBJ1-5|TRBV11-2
TGTGCCAGCAGCCCTCAGGGTAGCAATCAGCCCCAGCATTTT
CASSPQGSNQPQHF
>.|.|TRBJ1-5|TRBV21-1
TGTGCCAGCAACCCGCAAGTAATTAAGAGGGACCCTAGCAATCAGCCCCAGCATTTT
CASNPQVIKRDPSNQPQHF
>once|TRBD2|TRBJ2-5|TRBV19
TGTGCCAGTAGTACCCCCGGGACTAGCGGGGGTGAGACCCAGTACTTC
CASSTPGTSGGETQYF
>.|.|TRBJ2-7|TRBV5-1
TGCGCCAGCAGCTTTCGGTATTCGGAGAGCGAGCAGTACTTC
CASSFRYSESEQYF